This T cell receptor beta chain was captured by sequencing in a study of T-cell reconstitution after alpha-beta-depleted transplantation in children. Unique molecular identifiers were incorporated during preparation of the TCRbeta library. TCRdb re-called the PCR reads through MiXCR, storing one row per CDR3 protein. The sample lists around 380,000 distinct CDR3 sequences, roughly a tenth occurring once. Germline CDR1 MNHEY, CDR2 SVGAGI. The CDR3 extends over 13 amino acids. V gave up 7 bases and J gave up 6 bases, with 16 bases separating them. The receptor was derived from a human donor who donated a stem cell graft to a child with acute myeloid leukemia. Sequenced here: PBMCs from the stem cell graft donor, sampled from the stem cell graft. This sequence joins TRBV6-5 and TRBJ2-7; weak D call: TRBD2 (6 bases). This CDR3 is CASTPFQAGEQYF. CDR3 bases: TGTGCCAGCACCCCGTTCCAAGCGGGCGAGCAGTACTTC.